Each of the 20 T cell receptor beta chains below was sequenced from the same sample in a study of OX40 agonist ivuxolimab in advanced cancers. Only in-frame clones appear in the TCRdb table, and some are missing; sequencing was by immunoSEQ multiplex PCR. Of 85,000 to 100,000 clones detected, more than 75% appear once; the ten largest clones hold about 4%. The material sequenced was CD4+ or CD8+ T cells sorted from blood, taken in a trial of the OX40 agonist ivuxolimab. All receptors come from an adult with an advanced solid tumor such as melanoma, head and neck, liver or kidney cancer.

The J gene is TRBJ2-2, the V gene TRBV11-3; TRBD2 matches at 9 bases. Germline trimming cut 2 bases from V and 5 bases from J; bases unmatched to any gene: 6. From germline, CDR1 is SGHNT and CDR2 YENEEA. CDR3 length: 16 amino acids. Here the CDR3 DNA reads TGTGCCAGCAGCTTAATCGCGGGAGGGCCGACCGGGGAGCTGTTTTTT. Its translation is CASSLIAGGPTGELFF.

In DNA form, the CDR3 reads TGTGCCATCAGTGAGGGGCAGGATCGCAATCAGCCCCAGCATTTT. This sequence encodes CAISEGQDRNQPQHF. The chain joins TRBV10-3 to TRBJ1-5; no reliable D call. Per germline, CDR1 ENHRY and CDR2 SYGVKD. Trimming took off 2 bases at V and 2 bases at J, with 10 bases between the two ends. The CDR3 is 15 amino acids.

The chain links TRBV4-1 to TRBJ1-4; TRBD1 is a possible D gene (5 bases). The germline gives CDR1 MGHRA, CDR2 YSYEKL. The CDR3 is 15 residues long. V was shortened by 1 base and J by 15 bases, with 21 bases between the two germline ends. CDR3 in DNA: TGCGCCAGCAGCCAAGGGACCACAGGATCGAGCCGGTTGTTTTTT. Protein sequence: CASSQGTTGSSRLFF.

This clone was counted a few times. The chain couples TRBV6-1 to TRBJ2-5, with no clear D. From germline, CDR1 is MNHNS and CDR2 SASEGT. Trimming pared 9 bases from V and 2 bases from J, leaving 19 bases between. CDR3 length: 15 amino acids. As DNA, the CDR3 is TGTGCCAGGGTTTTTAATTGGTTTTTACAAGAGACCCAGTACTTC. This encodes CARVFNWFLQETQYF.

The chain links TRBV5-1 to TRBJ2-2; D is ambiguous. CDR1 and CDR2 (germline): SGHRS, YFSETQ. The CDR3 has 16 amino acids. Between the trimmed V and J ends, which lost 4 bases and 2 bases, there was a span of 15 bases. CDR3 in DNA: TGCGCCAGCAGCCCCGCCGTGGCCGTTAACACCGGGGAGCTGTTTTTT. Its translation is CASSPAVAVNTGELFF.

The chain combines TRBV10-1 with TRBJ2-3; TRBD1 aligns across 10 bases. This CDR3 region has 16 residues. Germline V lookup: CDR1 WNHNN, CDR2 SYGVQD (reference sequence). Trimming at V came to 5 bases and at J to 5 bases, leaving 10 bases not matched to a gene. For the CDR3, the DNA is TGCGCCAGCAGTCAGGACAGGGGGACGAAGGGAGATACGCAGTATTTT. The encoded protein is CASSQDRGTKGDTQYF.

The chain couples TRBV7-2 to TRBJ2-3, with 11 bases fitting TRBD2. With 4 bases clipped from V and 2 bases from J, the junction kept 5 bases outside the gene matches. Germline-derived CDR1 and CDR2 are SGHTA and FQGNSA. The length of the CDR3 is 16 residues. Here the CDR3 DNA reads TGTGCCAGCAGCTCACTAGCGGGAGCCCACACAGATACGCAGTATTTT. This encodes CASSSLAGAHTDTQYF.

The CDR3 bases are TGTGCCAGCAGTTACCAGACAGGGTACCCTGAAAAACTGTTTTTT. Its translation is CASSYQTGYPEKLFF. The chain combines TRBV27 with TRBJ1-4; 7 bases match TRBD1. There are 15 residues in the CDR3. Germline assignment: CDR1 MNHEY and CDR2 SMNVEV (reference sequence). V gave up 4 bases and J gave up 7 bases; unmatched junction bases: 9.

The chain has TRBV5-1 and TRBJ2-3; TRBD2 aligns across 7 bases. V gave up 4 bases and J gave up 2 bases; unmatched junction bases: 10. Germline CDR1 and CDR2: SGHRS and YFSETQ. The CDR3 has 16 amino acids. CDR3 amino acids: CASSPGTNFYTDTQYF. The CDR3, as DNA: TGCGCCAGCAGCCCCGGGACTAACTTCTACACAGATACGCAGTATTTT.

The CDR3 sequence: CASSLWGVAGKETQYF. As DNA, the CDR3 is TGTGCCAGCAGCTTGTGGGGTGTCGCGGGTAAAGAGACCCAGTACTTC. This chain joins TRBV5-4 and TRBJ2-5, with D possibly matching TRBD2 (5 bases). Deletions cut 1 base from V and 3 bases from J, with 16 bases between. Germline CDR1 SGHNT, CDR2 YYREEE (reference sequence). This CDR3 spans 16 amino acids. Full variable domain (outside the CDR3, taken from reference TRBV5-4 and TRBJ2-5): ETGVTQSPTHLIKTRGQQVTLRCSSQSGHNTVSWYQQALGQGPQFIFQYYREEENGRGNFPPRFSGLQFPNYSSELNVNALELDDSALYLCASSLWGVAGKETQYFGPGTRLLVL.

The chain is built from TRBV9 and TRBJ2-2; the match to TRBD2 covers 7 bases. The CDR3 sequence is 15 residues long. V shed 4 bases and J 2 bases; nucleotides not matched to a gene: 5. Germline-derived CDR1 and CDR2 are SGDLS and YYNGEE. The CDR3 loop reads CASSLLAENTGELFF. Here the CDR3 DNA reads TGTGCCAGCAGCCTCCTAGCGGAAAACACCGGGGAGCTGTTTTTT.

This chain joins TRBV18 and TRBJ2-3; 7 bases are shared with TRBD1. V was pared by 2 bases and J by 7 bases, with 9 bases of the junction left unmatched. Germline V gene lookup returns CDR1 KGHSH and CDR2 LQKENI. The CDR3 is made up of 15 amino acids. CDR3 sequence (DNA): TGTGCCAGCTCACCATCAAGACAGGGAGCGAATACGCAGTATTTT. Translated: CASSPSRQGANTQYF.

The gene calls are TRBV5-6 and TRBJ1-4; D is unresolved. The germline gives CDR1 SGHDT, CDR2 YYEEEE. The CDR3 extends over 16 amino acids. V lost 2 bases and J 0 bases, leaving 11 bases between the germline ends. The CDR3 coding sequence is TGTGCCAGCAGCTTAAACGACTTTACAACTAATGAAAAACTGTTTTTT. The encoded protein is CASSLNDFTTNEKLFF.

The chain uses TRBV5-5 and TRBJ1-2; D is perhaps TRBD1 (6 bases). The length of the CDR3 is 13 residues. The germline V and J ends were trimmed by 4 bases and 7 bases, with 14 bases remaining between them. Germline loops: CDR1 SGHKS, CDR2 YYEKEE (reference sequence). CDR3: CASSGNSGVGYTF. As DNA, the CDR3 is TGTGCCAGCAGCGGGAATTCAGGGGTTGGCTACACCTTC.

This clone has a single count. V usage is TRBV11-2 and J usage is TRBJ2-2, with 10 bases lining up with TRBD2. The CDR3 spans 17 residues. Germline V gives CDR1 SGHAT, CDR2 FQNNGV. V lost 2 bases and J lost 4; bases outside the gene matches: 7. The CDR3 nucleotides read TGTGCCAGCAGCTTATTAGCGGGACTAGCGTTCACCGGGGAGCTGTTTTTT. Encoded protein: CASSLLAGLAFTGELFF.

J is TRBJ1-5 and V is TRBV5-6, with a weak D call TRBD1 (6 bases). This CDR3 comprises 14 residues. The germline V gene has CDR1 SGHDT and CDR2 YYEEEE. V was shortened by 0 bases and J by 3 bases, with 7 bases between the two germline ends. CDR3 coding DNA: TGTGCCAGCAGCTTGGACAGGGCCAATCAGCCCCAGCATTTT. Protein product: CASSLDRANQPQHF.

This clone occurred once. The chain recombines TRBV7-9 with TRBJ2-3, with 11 bases that match TRBD2. Germline trimming cut 5 bases from V and 4 bases from J; bases unmatched to any gene: 5. CDR1 SEHNR and CDR2 FQNEAQ come from the germline V gene (reference sequence). This CDR3 spans 15 amino acids. Here the CDR3 reads CASSMTSGKADTQYF. CDR3 bases: TGTGCCAGCAGCATGACTAGCGGGAAGGCAGATACGCAGTATTTT.

The genes are TRBV10-1 and TRBJ2-5; 8 bases align to TRBD2. The J segment lost 9 bases and the V segment lost 3 bases, leaving 12 bases of the junction unmatched. The CDR3 spans 15 residues. Germline-derived CDR1 and CDR2 are WNHNN and SYGVQD (reference sequence). The CDR3 DNA follows: TGCGCCAGCAGTGAATCCGGGAGGGCCGGGATGGCCCAGTACTTC. Amino acid sequence: CASSESGRAGMAQYF.

V usage is TRBV7-2 and J usage is TRBJ2-5; D is perhaps TRBD2 (5 bases). Trimming stripped 5 bases from V and 5 bases from J, with 15 bases between. This CDR3 spans 14 amino acids. The germline CDR1 and CDR2 sequences are SGHTA and FQGNSA. CDR3 nucleotide sequence: TGTGCCAGCAGCCCCCAGGTGGGAGTGGAGACCCAGTACTTC. This gives the protein CASSPQVGVETQYF.

The sample holds a few counts of this clone. The CDR3 coding sequence is TGCAGCGTTGAAGTGGTTGGCCAGGGGGCAGATACGCAGTATTTT. Translating it yields CSVEVVGQGADTQYF. The gene calls are TRBV29-1 and TRBJ2-3, with 7 bases matching TRBD1. CDR1 and CDR2 (germline): SQVTM, ANQGSEA. The CDR3 is made up of 15 amino acids. The junction had 8 bases not matched to a gene; V was cut back by 1 base and J by 4 bases.